This T cell receptor beta chain was captured by sequencing in a study of blood T cell repertoires in COVID-19. Study-level information: Samples of COVID-19 (acute and convalescent) were obtained from the United States, Italy and Spain. PBMCs, B-cell-depleted T cells, or T cells provided the cDNA or gDNA that made up the material.

The CDR3 loop spans 15 amino acids. V dropped 2 bases and J dropped 4; count of bases not matched to a gene: 5. CDR1 and CDR2 from the germline V gene are SGHNT and YYREEE (reference sequence). In the authors' workflow: Amplification of reference gene primers provided the estimated nucleated cell counts. Assay: immunoSEQ multiplex PCR; the TCRdb copy retains only in-frame clones and omits some. For V, J and clone size, that table is used; D and trimming come from the DNA. The sample has 400,000 or so clones; about 87% are singletons. The chain links TRBV5-4 to TRBJ2-7; 11 bases fit TRBD1. The TCR comes from a human donor in a cohort sampled during active COVID-19. The sequencing input was peripheral blood. The CDR3 loop is CASSLGTGGQYEQYF. For the CDR3, the DNA is TGTGCCAGCAGCTTAGGGACAGGGGGTCAATACGAGCAGTACTTC. The complete variable domain, with remaining parts taken from reference TRBV5-4 and TRBJ2-7, reads ETGVTQSPTHLIKTRGQQVTLRCSSQSGHNTVSWYQQALGQGPQFIFQYYREEENGRGNFPPRFSGLQFPNYSSELNVNALELDDSALYLCASSLGTGGQYEQYFGPGTRLTVT.